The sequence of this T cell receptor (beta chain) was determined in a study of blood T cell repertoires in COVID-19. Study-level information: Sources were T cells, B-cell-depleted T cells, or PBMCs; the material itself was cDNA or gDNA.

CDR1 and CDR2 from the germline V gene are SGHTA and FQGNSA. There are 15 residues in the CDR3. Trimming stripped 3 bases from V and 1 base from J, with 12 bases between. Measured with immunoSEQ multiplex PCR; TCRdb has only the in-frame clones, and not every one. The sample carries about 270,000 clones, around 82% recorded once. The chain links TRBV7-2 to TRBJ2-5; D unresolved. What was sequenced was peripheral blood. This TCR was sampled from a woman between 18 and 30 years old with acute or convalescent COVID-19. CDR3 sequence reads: CASSLFSELQETQYF. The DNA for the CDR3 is TGTGCCAGCAGCTTGTTTTCTGAACTCCAAGAGACCCAGTACTTC. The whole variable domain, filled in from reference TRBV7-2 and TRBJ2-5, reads GAGVSQSPSNKVTEKGKDVELRCDPISGHTALYWYRQSLGQGLEFLIYFQGNSAPDKSGLPSDRFSAERTGGSVSTLTIQRTQQEDSAVYLCASSLFSELQETQYFGPGTRLLVL.